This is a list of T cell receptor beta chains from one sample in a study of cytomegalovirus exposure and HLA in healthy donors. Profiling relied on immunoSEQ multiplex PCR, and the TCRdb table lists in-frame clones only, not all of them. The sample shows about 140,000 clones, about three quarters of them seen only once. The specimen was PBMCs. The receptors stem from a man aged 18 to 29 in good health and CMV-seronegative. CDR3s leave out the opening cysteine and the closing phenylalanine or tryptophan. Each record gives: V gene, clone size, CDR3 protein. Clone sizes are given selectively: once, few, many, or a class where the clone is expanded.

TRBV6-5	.	ASSQGTGRTGELF
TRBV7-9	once	ASSSSGLAGGRRHEQF
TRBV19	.	ASSLPGGETQY
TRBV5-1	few	ASSQGGDRGQF
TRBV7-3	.	ASSLQGGGNYGYT
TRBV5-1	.	ASSPAVAAGIYNEQF
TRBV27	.	ASSLSGTSSGLENEQF
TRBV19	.	ASSLVQGVYNEQF
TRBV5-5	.	ASSFRTSLSSYNEQF
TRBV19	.	ASSMSLTDTQY
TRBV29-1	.	SVPGAGVYNEQF
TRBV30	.	AWRKGPDRKNTEAF
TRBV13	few	ASTWGYRGSTEAF
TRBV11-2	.	ASSLEVGGAGYT
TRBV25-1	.	AIKGGTGVSGANVLT
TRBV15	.	ATSRGGQVQETQY
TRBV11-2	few	ASSYPNGQTWSWDTEAF
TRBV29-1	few	SVGRGGDYGYT
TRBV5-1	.	ASSPGLAGYFYKDNEQF
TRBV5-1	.	ASSSTGLAGGPRENEQF
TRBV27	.	ASSLSGGGEAF
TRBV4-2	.	ASSQDVQGVDYGYT
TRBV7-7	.	ASSPSLAGGSLSSYEQY
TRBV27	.	ASRERGPNYGYT
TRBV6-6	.	ASSPSGNTDTQY
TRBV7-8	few	ASSLYGSTEAF
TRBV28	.	ASSRQGLNEKLF
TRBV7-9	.	ASSQAGRGNQPQH
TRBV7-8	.	ASSLALTGAEQPQH
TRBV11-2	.	ASRDSLNTEAF
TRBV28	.	ASSLGTAANYGYT
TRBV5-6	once	ASSPGVSSGQETQY
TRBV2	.	ASSSTGGAGQPQH
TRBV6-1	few	ASSGLAGASAGRDTQY
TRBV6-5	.	ASSYLGTGERYGYT
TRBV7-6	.	ASSLEGGRSYEQY
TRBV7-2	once	ASSSTGGYEKLF
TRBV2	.	ASSPGTGALLYNSPLH
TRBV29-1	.	SVGTGVKTEAF
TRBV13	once	ASSPDAGQGSGETQY
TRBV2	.	ASSDPSGSVETQY
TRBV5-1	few	ASSPQPGQGASTQY
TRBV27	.	ASSPQAVEKLF
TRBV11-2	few	ASSLWTGDTGELF
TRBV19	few	ASSDLAGPYEQY
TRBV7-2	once	ASSQGGMAGSYGYT
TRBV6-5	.	ASPGGADNSPLH
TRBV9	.	ASSGLAGGVMNTGELF
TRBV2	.	ASSWGQNNEQF